The sequence of this T cell receptor (beta chain) was determined in a study of response to subunit inactivated influenza vaccine. Study findings and constraints: Authors suggested that a seasonal influenza vaccination recruits few new T cells each time.

Note on this clonotype: Its antigen is as yet unknown.

V was trimmed by 4 bases and J by 7 bases, leaving 19 bases between them. This CDR3 has 15 residues. Germline CDR1 and CDR2: SGHTA and FQGNSA. TCRdb re-analysed the RT-PCR reads in MiXCR, keeping a single row per CDR3 protein. In the table there are around 790,000 distinct CDR3 sequences, 21% of which are singletons. This TCR was sampled from a man between 50 and 59 years old who received an inactivated influenza vaccine. The genes are TRBV7-2 and TRBJ2-5, with D perhaps matching TRBD1 or TRBD2 (7 bases each). The sequencing here drew on PBMCs from blood, taken less than 6 days after vaccination. The CDR3 sequence is CASSYTPGGGVTQYF. The CDR3 DNA sequence: TGTGCCAGCAGCTATACCCCAGGGGGGGGGGTGACCCAGTACTTC.